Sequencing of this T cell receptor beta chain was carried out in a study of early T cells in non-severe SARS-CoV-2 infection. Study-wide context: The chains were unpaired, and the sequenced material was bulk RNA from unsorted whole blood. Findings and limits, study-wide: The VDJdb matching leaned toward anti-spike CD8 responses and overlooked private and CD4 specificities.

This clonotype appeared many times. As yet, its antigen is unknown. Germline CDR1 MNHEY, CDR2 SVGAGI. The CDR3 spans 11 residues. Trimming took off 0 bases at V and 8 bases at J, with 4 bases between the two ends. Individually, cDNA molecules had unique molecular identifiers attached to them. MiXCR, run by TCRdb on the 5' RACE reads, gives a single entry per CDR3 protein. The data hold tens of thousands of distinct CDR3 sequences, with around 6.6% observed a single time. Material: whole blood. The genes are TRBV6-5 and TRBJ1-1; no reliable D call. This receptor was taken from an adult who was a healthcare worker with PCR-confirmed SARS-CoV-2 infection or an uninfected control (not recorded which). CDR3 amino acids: CASSYSGEAFF. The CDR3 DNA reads TGTGCCAGCAGTTACTCCGGGGAAGCTTTCTTT.